The rows below give T cell receptor beta chains drawn from one sample of a study of T cell responses to AZD1222 COVID-19 vaccine. Produced via immunoSEQ multiplex PCR; TCRdb's table is partial and in-frame only. The table shows some 180,000 clones, with roughly nine tenths occurring only once. Sequenced here: peripheral blood, sampled 28 days after the second AZD1222 dose. The receptor set was obtained from an adult who received the AZD1222 COVID-19 vaccine. The CDR3 runs from the conserved cysteine through the conserved F or W. The D gene is left open where the match is weak. The size of a clone is reported for some rows only, either as once, few or many, or as a class for expanded clones.

j_gene	abundance	d_gene	v_gene	CDR3aa	CDR3nt
TRBJ2-5	-	-	TRBV7-2	CASSLAPRTSWETQYF	TGTGCCAGCAGCTTAGCGCCGAGAACTAGCTGGGAGACCCAGTACTTC
TRBJ2-3	-	TRBD2	TRBV19	CASSIRDWLAGGPSTDTQYF	TGTGCCAGTAGTATAAGGGATTGGCTAGCGGGGGGCCCTAGCACAGATACGCAGTATTTT
TRBJ1-1	-	-	TRBV5-1	CASSRSQGNTEAFF	TGCGCCAGCAGCCGTTCACAGGGGAACACTGAAGCTTTCTTT
TRBJ1-1	-	-	TRBV6-5	CASSSSGNDRHTEAFF	TGTGCCAGCAGTTCTTCAGGGAATGATAGGCACACTGAAGCTTTCTTT
TRBJ1-2	-	TRBD1	TRBV27	CASSLWGLGRTGFNYGYTF	TGTGCCAGCAGTTTATGGGGCTTGGGCAGGACAGGGTTCAACTATGGCTACACCTTC
TRBJ2-7	-	-	TRBV19	CASTPGPLSYEQYF	TGTGCCAGTACCCCGGGACCGCTTAGCTACGAGCAGTACTTC
TRBJ1-2	-	-	TRBV6-1	CASSEAGGGYTF	TGTGCCAGCAGTGAAGCGGGCGGAGGCTACACCTTC
TRBJ2-7	-	TRBD2	TRBV5-4	CASSFKGGSFYEQYF	TGTGCCAGCAGCTTTAAAGGCGGGAGTTTCTACGAGCAGTACTTC
TRBJ2-3	-	-	TRBV19	CASSIARVSDTQYF	TGTGCCAGTAGTATAGCCAGGGTTTCAGATACGCAGTATTTT
TRBJ1-5	-	TRBD1	TRBV27	CASRSGQGVYSNQPQHF	TGTGCCAGCAGGTCGGGACAGGGGGTCTATAGCAATCAGCCCCAGCATTTT
TRBJ2-2	-	-	TRBV7-3	CASSLTGGKGTGELFF	TGTGCCAGCAGCTTAACGGGGGGCAAGGGCACCGGGGAGCTGTTTTTT
TRBJ1-6	-	-	TRBV28	CASSSHRAAPLHF	TGTGCCAGCAGTTCCCACAGGGCGGCCCCCCTCCACTTT
TRBJ2-1	-	TRBD1	TRBV7-8	CASSPDRGRYNEQFF	TGTGCCAGCAGCCCCGACAGGGGGCGGTACAATGAGCAGTTCTTC
TRBJ2-5	-	TRBD2	TRBV24-1	CATSDRAGGSIETQYF	TGTGCCACCAGTGATAGAGCGGGAGGGAGTATCGAGACCCAGTACTTC
TRBJ2-7	-	-	TRBV6-2/TRBV6-3	CASSRKNRASFYEQYF	TGTGCCAGCAGCCGAAAAAATAGGGCCAGTTTTTACGAGCAGTACTTC
TRBJ1-2	once	TRBD1	TRBV20-1	CSTNRGRGYTF	TGCAGCACAAACAGGGGGAGAGGCTACACCTTC
TRBJ1-4	-	-	TRBV9	CASSGPPTTNEKLFF	TGTGCCAGCAGCGGGCCCCCCACTACTAATGAAAAACTGTTTTTT
TRBJ2-7	-	-	TRBV4-3	CASSQEVGVLGLPECF	TGCGCCAGCAGCCAAGAGGTCGGAGTACTAGGACTACCCGAGTGCTTC
TRBJ2-1	-	-	TRBV9	CASSPGLPGNNEQFF	TGTGCCAGCAGCCCAGGGTTGCCCGGGAACAATGAGCAGTTCTTC
TRBJ1-5	-	-	TRBV5-6	CASSLRDLRGQPQHF	TGTGCCAGCAGCTTGAGAGACCTCCGGGGTCAGCCCCAGCATTTT
TRBJ2-1	-	TRBD1	TRBV29-1	CSVGGSWPYNEQFF	TGCAGCGTAGGGGGCAGCTGGCCCTACAATGAGCAGTTCTTC
TRBJ1-2	-	-	TRBV2	CASSRNTAYGYTF	TGTGCCAGCTCAAGGAATACAGCGTATGGCTACACCTTC
TRBJ2-1	-	TRBD1	TRBV27	CASSLVGTAFYNEQFF	TGTGCCAGCAGTTTAGTAGGGACAGCTTTCTACAATGAGCAGTTCTTC
TRBJ2-7	-	-	TRBV9	CASSAIPGRPPPGEQYF	TGTGCCAGCAGCGCGATTCCGGGACGCCCTCCTCCTGGGGAGCAGTACTTC
TRBJ2-4	-	TRBD2	TRBV27	CASSPSGRAKNIQYF	TGTGCCAGCAGTCCTAGCGGGAGAGCCAAAAACATTCAGTACTTC
TRBJ2-7	-	-	TRBV10-2	CASSESALIRYEQYF	TGCGCCAGCAGTGAGTCGGCCTTAATCCGCTACGAGCAGTACTTC
TRBJ1-2	-	TRBD1	TRBV7-3	CASSSRQGVWGYTF	TGTGCCAGCAGCTCTAGACAGGGGGTATGGGGCTACACCTTC
TRBJ2-3	-	TRBD2	TRBV2	CASSPSGSAGDTQYF	TGTGCCAGCAGCCCCAGCGGGAGTGCCGGGGATACGCAGTATTTT
TRBJ2-5	-	-	TRBV24-1	CATSDFTGETQYF	TGTGCCACCAGTGATTTTACCGGAGAGACCCAGTACTTC
TRBJ1-6	-	-	TRBV5-6	CASSLEPGNSPLHF	TGTGCCAGCAGCTTGGAACCGGGTAATTCACCCCTCCACTTT
TRBJ1-6	-	-	TRBV19	CASATAGRSYNSPLHF	TGTGCCAGTGCGACGGCGGGGCGCTCCTATAATTCACCCCTCCACTTT
TRBJ2-7	-	-	TRBV30	CAWSVHPPSSYEQYF	TGTGCCTGGAGTGTACATCCGCCCAGCTCCTACGAGCAGTACTTC